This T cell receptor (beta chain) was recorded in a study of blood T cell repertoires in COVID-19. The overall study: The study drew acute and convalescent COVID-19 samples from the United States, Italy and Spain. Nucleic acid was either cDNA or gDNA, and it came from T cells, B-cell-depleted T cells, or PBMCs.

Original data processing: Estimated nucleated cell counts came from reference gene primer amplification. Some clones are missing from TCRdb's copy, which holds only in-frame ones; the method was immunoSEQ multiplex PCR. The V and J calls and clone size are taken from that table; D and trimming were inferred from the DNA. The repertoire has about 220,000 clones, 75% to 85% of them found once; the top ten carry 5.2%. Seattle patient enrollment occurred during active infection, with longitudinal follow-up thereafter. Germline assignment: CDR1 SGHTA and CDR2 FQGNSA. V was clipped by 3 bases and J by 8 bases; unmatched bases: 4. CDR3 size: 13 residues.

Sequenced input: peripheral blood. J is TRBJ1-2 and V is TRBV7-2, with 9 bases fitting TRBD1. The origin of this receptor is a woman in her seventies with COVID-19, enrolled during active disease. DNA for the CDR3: TGTGCCAGCAGCTTGGGACAGGGATGGGGCTACACCTTC. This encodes CASSLGQGWGYTF.